The entry that follows covers one T cell receptor (beta chain) sequence. The data were taken from a study of control samples from healthy donors and cancer patients. Method: immunoSEQ multiplex PCR; TCRdb's copy keeps in-frame clones and lacks some. The repertoire consists of roughly 120,000 clones, with about 88% occurring once and the leading ten covering roughly 3.2%. V was cut by 5 bases and J by 1 base, with 11 bases left in between. CDR1 SGHNT and CDR2 YENEEA come from the germline V gene. The length of the CDR3 is 14 residues. Sequencing was performed on blood. The chain carries TRBV11-3 and TRBJ1-1; maybe TRBD1 (6 bases). The sequence derives from a man between 50 and 59 years old in good health. CDR3 amino acids: CASSAGTRNTEAFF. The CDR3 DNA reads as TGTGCCAGCAGCGCCGGGACAAGGAACACTGAAGCTTTCTTT.